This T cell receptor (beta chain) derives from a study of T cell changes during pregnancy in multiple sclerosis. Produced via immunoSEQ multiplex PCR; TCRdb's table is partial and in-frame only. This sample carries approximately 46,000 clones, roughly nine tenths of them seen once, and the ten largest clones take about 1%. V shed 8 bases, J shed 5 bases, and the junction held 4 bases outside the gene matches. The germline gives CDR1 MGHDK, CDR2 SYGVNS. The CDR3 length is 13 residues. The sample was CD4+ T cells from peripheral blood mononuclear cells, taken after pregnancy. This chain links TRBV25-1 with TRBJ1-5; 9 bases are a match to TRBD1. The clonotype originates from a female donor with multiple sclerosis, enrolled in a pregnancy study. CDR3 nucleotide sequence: TGTGCCAGCCGGGACAGGGTTGATCAGCCCCAGCATTTT. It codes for CASRDRVDQPQHF. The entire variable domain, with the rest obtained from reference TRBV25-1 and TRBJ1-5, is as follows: EADIYQTPRYLVIGTGKKITLECSQTMGHDKMYWYQQDPGMELHLIHYSYGVNSTEKGDLSSESTVSRIRTEHFPLTLESARPSHTSQYLCASRDRVDQPQHFGDGTRLSIL.